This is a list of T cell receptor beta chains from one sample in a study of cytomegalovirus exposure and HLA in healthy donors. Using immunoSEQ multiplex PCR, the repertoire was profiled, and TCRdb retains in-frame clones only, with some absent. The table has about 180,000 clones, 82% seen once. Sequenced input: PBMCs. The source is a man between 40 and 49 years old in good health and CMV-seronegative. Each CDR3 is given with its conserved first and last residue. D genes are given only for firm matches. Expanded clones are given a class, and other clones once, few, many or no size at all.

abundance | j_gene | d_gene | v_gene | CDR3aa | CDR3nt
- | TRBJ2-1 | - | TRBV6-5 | CASSYSGGAAYNEQFF | TGTGCCAGCAGTTACTCTGGCGGGGCCGCCTACAATGAGCAGTTCTTC
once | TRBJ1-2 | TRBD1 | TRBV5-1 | CASSFEGARYGYTF | TGCGCCAGCAGCTTTGAGGGGGCTAGATATGGCTACACCTTC
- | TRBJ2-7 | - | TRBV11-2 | CASSLDRGSTEYF | TGTGCCAGCAGCTTAGATCGGGGGTCCACGGAGTACTTC
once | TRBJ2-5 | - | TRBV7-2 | CASSLSKNSGTQYF | TGTGCCAGCAGCTTAAGCAAAAACTCAGGGACCCAGTACTTC
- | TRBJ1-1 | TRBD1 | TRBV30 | CAWGGTVAEAFF | TGTGCCTGGGGGGGGACAGTAGCTGAAGCTTTCTTT
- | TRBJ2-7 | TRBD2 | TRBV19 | CASSISGGIYEQYF | TGTGCCAGTAGTATAAGCGGGGGTATCTACGAGCAGTACTTC
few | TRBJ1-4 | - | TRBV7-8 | CASSLSGQMNEKLFF | TGTGCCAGCAGCTTAAGCGGCCAAATGAATGAAAAACTGTTTTTT
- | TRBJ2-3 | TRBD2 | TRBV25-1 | CASSASGGSTDTQYF | TGTGCCAGCAGTGCTAGCGGGGGCAGCACAGATACGCAGTATTTT
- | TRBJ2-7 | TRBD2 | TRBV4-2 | CASSPTSGGPGKPYEQYF | TGTGCCAGCAGCCCCACTAGCGGTGGACCCGGAAAACCTTACGAGCAGTACTTC
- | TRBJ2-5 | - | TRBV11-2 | CASSPYSGETQYF | TGTGCCAGCAGCCCCTACTCCGGGGAGACCCAGTACTTC
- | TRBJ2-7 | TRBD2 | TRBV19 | CASSITPGLAGIYEQYF | TGTGCCAGTAGTATAACCCCGGGACTAGCGGGAATTTACGAGCAGTACTTC
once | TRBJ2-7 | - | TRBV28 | CASTQGGIGEQYF | TGTGCCAGCACCCAAGGAGGCATAGGAGAGCAGTACTTC
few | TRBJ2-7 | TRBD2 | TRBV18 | CASSQGQRGGSYEQYF | TGTGCCAGCTCACAGGGGCAGCGGGGGGGCTCGTACGAGCAGTACTTC
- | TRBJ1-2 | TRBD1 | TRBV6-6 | CASSNRDRDYGYTF | TGTGCCAGCAGTAACCGGGACAGAGACTATGGCTACACCTTC
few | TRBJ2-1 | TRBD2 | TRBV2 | CASSERGGLYNEQFF | TGTGCCAGCAGTGAACGGGGGGGACTTTACAATGAGCAGTTCTTC
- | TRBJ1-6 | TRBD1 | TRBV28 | CASSEAGQINSPLHF | TGTGCCAGCAGTGAGGCGGGACAGATAAATTCACCCCTCCACTTT
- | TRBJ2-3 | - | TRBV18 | CASSPGITDTQYF | TGTGCCAGCTCGCCGGGGATCACAGATACGCAGTATTTT
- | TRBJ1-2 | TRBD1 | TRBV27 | CASSSTGGYGYTF | TGTGCCAGCAGTTCAACAGGGGGCTATGGCTACACCTTC
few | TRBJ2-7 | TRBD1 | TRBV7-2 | CASSPGTGGYEQYF | TGTGCCAGCAGCCCTGGGACAGGGGGCTACGAGCAGTACTTC
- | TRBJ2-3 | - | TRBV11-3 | CASSLGRAPDTQYF | TGTGCCAGCAGCTTGGGCAGGGCCCCAGATACGCAGTATTTT
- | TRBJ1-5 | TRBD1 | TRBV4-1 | CASGFTGVGQPQHF | TGCGCCAGCGGATTTACAGGGGTAGGGCAGCCCCAGCATTTT
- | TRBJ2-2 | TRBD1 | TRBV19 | CASARGQGARQTGELFF | TGTGCCAGTGCCCGCGGGCAGGGGGCACGGCAGACCGGGGAGCTGTTTTTT
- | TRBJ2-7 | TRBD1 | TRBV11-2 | CASRQGANNEQYF | TGTGCCAGCAGACAGGGGGCTAACAACGAGCAGTACTTC
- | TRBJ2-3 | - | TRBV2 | CASRRGPSTDTQYF | TGTGCCAGCAGGCGGGGGCCGAGCACAGATACGCAGTATTTT
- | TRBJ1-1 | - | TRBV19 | CASSIGITRTEAFF | TGTGCCAGTAGTATCGGGATAACCCGGACTGAAGCTTTCTTT
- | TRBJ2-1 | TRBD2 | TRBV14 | CASSQDRTSGRVDEQFF | TGTGCCAGCAGCCAAGATAGGACTAGCGGGAGGGTTGATGAGCAGTTCTTC
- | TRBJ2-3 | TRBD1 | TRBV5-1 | CASSWTGGPDTQYF | TGCGCCAGCAGTTGGACAGGGGGCCCAGATACGCAGTATTTT
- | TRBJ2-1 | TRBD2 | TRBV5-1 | CASSPGEGRSYNEQFF | TGCGCCAGCAGCCCCGGGGAGGGGAGGTCCTACAATGAGCAGTTCTTC
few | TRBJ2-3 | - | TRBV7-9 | CASSSNRGSTDTQYF | TGTGCCAGCAGCAGTAATAGGGGGAGCACAGATACGCAGTATTTT
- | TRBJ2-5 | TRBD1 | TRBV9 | CASSTTGRGQGTQYF | TGTGCCAGCAGTACCACGGGCAGGGGGCAAGGGACCCAGTACTTC
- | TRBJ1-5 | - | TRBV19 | CASSIDLPLPPYSNQPQHF | TGTGCCAGTAGTATAGATCTGCCACTTCCCCCTTATAGCAATCAGCCCCAGCATTTT
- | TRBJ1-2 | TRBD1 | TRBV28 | CASRRDRVDGYTF | TGTGCCAGCAGGAGGGACAGGGTGGATGGCTACACCTTC
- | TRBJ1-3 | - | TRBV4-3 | CASSQDVRGGGNTIYF | TGCGCCAGCAGCCAAGATGTAAGAGGGGGTGGAAACACCATATATTTT
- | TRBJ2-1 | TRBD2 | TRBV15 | CATSRVSKREHEQFF | TGTGCCACCAGCAGAGTTAGCAAGCGGGAGCATGAGCAGTTCTTC
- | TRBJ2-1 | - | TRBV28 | CASSKTATLGYNEQFF | TGTGCCAGCAGTAAGACAGCCACCTTGGGCTACAATGAGCAGTTCTTC